A selection of T cell receptor beta chains follows, all from one sample in a study of OX40 agonist ivuxolimab in advanced cancers. The table came from immunoSEQ multiplex PCR; TCRdb's copy has only in-frame clones and leaves some out. This sample has about 17,000 clones, with approximately 78% found just once. The source was CD4+ or CD8+ T cells sorted from blood, collected in a trial of the OX40 agonist ivuxolimab. All receptors derive from an adult with an advanced solid tumor such as melanoma, head and neck, liver or kidney cancer. Both conserved end residues are part of each CDR3. The D gene is left open where the match is weak. Not all rows give a size; the values are once, few, many and, for expanded clones, a class.

TRBV7-2	NA	TRBD1	TRBJ2-3	CASSVTGPPDTQYF	TGTGCCAGCAGCGTGACAGGGCCCCCAGATACGCAGTATTTT
TRBV27	NA	NA	TRBJ1-5	CASSSFRHEDSNQPQHF	TGTGCCAGCAGTTCCTTTCGACACGAGGATAGCAATCAGCCCCAGCATTTT
TRBV4-1	NA	TRBD1	TRBJ2-3	CASRSDRVGTDTQYF	TGCGCCAGCAGGTCGGACAGGGTCGGGACAGATACGCAGTATTTT
TRBV28	NA	NA	TRBJ2-7	CASSLLTYEQYF	TGTGCCAGCAGTTTACTAACCTACGAGCAGTACTTC
TRBV5-4	NA	NA	TRBJ1-3	CASSLFAGATGNTIYF	TGTGCCAGCAGCTTGTTCGCTGGGGCAACCGGAAACACCATATATTTT
TRBV5-1	NA	NA	TRBJ2-3	CASTAGNPGDTQYF	TGCGCCAGCACCGCGGGCAACCCCGGGGATACGCAGTATTTT
TRBV4-2	NA	TRBD1	TRBJ1-1	CASSQVTQGASEAFF	TGTGCCAGCAGCCAAGTAACACAGGGGGCCAGTGAAGCTTTCTTT
TRBV28	NA	TRBD1	TRBJ2-7	CASSSPGQAKEAYEQYF	TGTGCCAGCAGTTCACCCGGACAGGCCAAAGAGGCGTACGAGCAGTACTTC
TRBV2	few	TRBD1	TRBJ1-4	CASRANTGVIREKLFF	TGTGCCAGCAGGGCAAATACAGGGGTAATACGGGAAAAACTGTTTTTT
TRBV6-5	NA	NA	TRBJ2-5	CASSTGWTQYF	TGTGCCAGCAGTACAGGTTGGACCCAGTACTTC
TRBV7-9	few	NA	TRBJ2-3	CASSLDRSDTQYF	TGTGCCAGCAGCTTAGACAGATCAGATACGCAGTATTTT
TRBV28	NA	TRBD2	TRBJ2-3	CASGTTTTDTQYF	TGTGCCAGCGGGACTACCACCACAGATACGCAGTATTTT
TRBV18	NA	NA	TRBJ1-2	CASSPQGTDLYGYTF	TGTGCCAGCTCACCACAAGGGACCGATCTTTATGGCTACACCTTC
TRBV18	NA	TRBD2	TRBJ2-1	CASSPDSGTRTVNEQFF	TGTGCCAGCTCACCCGATTCCGGGACTAGAACTGTAAATGAGCAGTTCTTC
TRBV7-9	NA	TRBD1	TRBJ1-4	CASSSGQGRATNEKLFF	TGTGCCAGCAGCTCGGGACAGGGGAGGGCAACTAATGAAAAACTGTTTTTT
TRBV18	NA	TRBD1	TRBJ2-7	CASSRPPGQSYEQYF	TGTGCCAGCTCCCGCCCACCGGGACAGAGCTACGAGCAGTACTTC
TRBV7-9	NA	TRBD1	TRBJ2-1	CASSLRRQRTGYNEQFF	TGTGCCAGCAGCTTGAGGCGCCAGCGGACAGGCTACAATGAGCAGTTCTTC
TRBV29-1	few	TRBD2	TRBJ2-7	CSATGTSGIYEQYF	TGCAGCGCCACCGGGACTAGCGGGATTTACGAGCAGTACTTC
TRBV25-1	once	TRBD1	TRBJ2-7	CASSRDRGSGEQYF	TGTGCCAGCTCCCGGGACAGGGGATCGGGCGAGCAGTACTTC